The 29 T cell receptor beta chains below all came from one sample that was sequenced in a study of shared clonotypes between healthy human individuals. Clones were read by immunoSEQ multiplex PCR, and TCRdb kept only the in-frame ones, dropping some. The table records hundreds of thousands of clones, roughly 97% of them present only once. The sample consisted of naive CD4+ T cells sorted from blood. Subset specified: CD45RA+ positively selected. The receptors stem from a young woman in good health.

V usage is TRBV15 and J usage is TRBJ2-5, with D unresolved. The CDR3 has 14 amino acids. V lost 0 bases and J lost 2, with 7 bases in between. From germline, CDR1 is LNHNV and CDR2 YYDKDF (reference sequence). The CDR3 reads CATSRDSLQETQYF. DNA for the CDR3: TGTGCCACCAGCAGAGATTCACTACAAGAGACCCAGTACTTC.

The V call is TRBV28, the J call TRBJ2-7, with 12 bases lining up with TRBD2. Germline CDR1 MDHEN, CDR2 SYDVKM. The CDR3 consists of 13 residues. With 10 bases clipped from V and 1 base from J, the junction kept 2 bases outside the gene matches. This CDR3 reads CAIGLAGSYEQYF. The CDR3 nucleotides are TGTGCCATCGGACTAGCGGGGTCCTACGAGCAGTACTTC.

The CDR3 spells CASSVRGPADTQYF. The CDR3, as DNA: TGTGCCAGTAGTGTACGGGGGCCGGCAGATACGCAGTATTTT. The chain has TRBV19 and TRBJ2-3; D may match TRBD1 or TRBD2 (6 bases each). This CDR3 contains 14 residues. Trimming shortened V by 5 bases and J by 4 bases, and 13 bases separated the two germline ends. Germline V gene data show CDR1 as LNHDA and CDR2 as SQIVND (reference sequence).

Here the CDR3 reads CASSLGRGPNYGYTF. CDR3 bases: TGTGCCAGCAGTTTAGGTAGGGGGCCAAACTATGGCTACACCTTC. V gene TRBV27 combines with J gene TRBJ1-2, with 7 bases that match TRBD1. Germline-derived CDR1 and CDR2 are MNHEY and SMNVEV (reference sequence). V was clipped by 2 bases and J by 2 bases; unmatched bases: 5. The CDR3 spans 15 residues.

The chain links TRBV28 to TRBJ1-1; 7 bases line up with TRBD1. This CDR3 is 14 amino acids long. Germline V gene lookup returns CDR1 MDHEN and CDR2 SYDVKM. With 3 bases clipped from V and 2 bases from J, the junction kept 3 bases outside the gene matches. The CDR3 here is CASSFGTANTEAFF. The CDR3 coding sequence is TGTGCCAGCAGTTTCGGGACAGCCAACACTGAAGCTTTCTTT. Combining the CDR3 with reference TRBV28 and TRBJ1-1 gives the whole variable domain DVKVTQSSRYLVKRTGEKVFLECVQDMDHENMFWYRQDPGLGLRLIYFSYDVKMKEKGDIPEGYSVSREKKERFSLILESASTNQTSMYLCASSFGTANTEAFFGQGTRLTVV.

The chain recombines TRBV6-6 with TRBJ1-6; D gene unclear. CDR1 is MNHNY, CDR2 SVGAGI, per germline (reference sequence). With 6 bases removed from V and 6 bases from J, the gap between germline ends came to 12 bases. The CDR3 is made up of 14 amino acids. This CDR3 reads CASRATTANSPLHF. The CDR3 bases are TGTGCCAGCAGGGCTACCACGGCTAATTCACCCCTCCACTTT.

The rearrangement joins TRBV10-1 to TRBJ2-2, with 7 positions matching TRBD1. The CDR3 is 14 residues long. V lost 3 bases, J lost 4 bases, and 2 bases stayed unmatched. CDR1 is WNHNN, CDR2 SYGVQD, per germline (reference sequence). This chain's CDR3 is CASSDQGVTGELFF. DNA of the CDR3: TGCGCCAGCAGTGACCAGGGGGTCACCGGGGAGCTGTTTTTT.

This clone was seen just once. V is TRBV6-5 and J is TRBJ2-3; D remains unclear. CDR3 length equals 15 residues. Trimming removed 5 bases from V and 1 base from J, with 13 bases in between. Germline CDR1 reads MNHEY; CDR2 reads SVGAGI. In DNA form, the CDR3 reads TGTGCCAGCAGTCGTACGCGATTCCGCACAGATACGCAGTATTTT. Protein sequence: CASSRTRFRTDTQYF.

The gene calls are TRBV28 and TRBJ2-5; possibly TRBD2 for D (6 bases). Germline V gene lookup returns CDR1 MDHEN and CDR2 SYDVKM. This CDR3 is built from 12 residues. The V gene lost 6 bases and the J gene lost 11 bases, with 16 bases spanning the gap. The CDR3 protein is CASSTQVGGQYF. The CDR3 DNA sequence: TGTGCCAGCAGCACCCAAGTTGGGGGGCAGTACTTC. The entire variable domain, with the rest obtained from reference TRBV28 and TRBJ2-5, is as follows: DVKVTQSSRYLVKRTGEKVFLECVQDMDHENMFWYRQDPGLGLRLIYFSYDVKMKEKGDIPEGYSVSREKKERFSLILESASTNQTSMYLCASSTQVGGQYFGPGTRLLVL.

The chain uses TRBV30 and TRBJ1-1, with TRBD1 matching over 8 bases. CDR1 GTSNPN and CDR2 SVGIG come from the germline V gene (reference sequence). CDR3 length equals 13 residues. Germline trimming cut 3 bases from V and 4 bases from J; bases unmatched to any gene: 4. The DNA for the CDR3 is TGTGCCTGGAGACGACAGGGGCGCACTGAAGCTTTCTTT. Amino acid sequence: CAWRRQGRTEAFF.

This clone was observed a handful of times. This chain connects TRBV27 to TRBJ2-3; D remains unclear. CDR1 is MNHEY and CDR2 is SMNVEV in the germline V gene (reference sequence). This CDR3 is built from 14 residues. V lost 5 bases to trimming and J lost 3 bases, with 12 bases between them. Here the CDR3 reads CASSLRTGTDTQYF. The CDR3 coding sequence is TGTGCCAGCAGTCTCCGGACGGGTACAGATACGCAGTATTTT.

The CDR3 loop reads CASSRSGHPGYTF. The DNA of the CDR3 is TGTGCCAGCAGCCGCTCGGGACATCCTGGCTACACCTTC. The chain combines TRBV5-4 with TRBJ1-2; D is possibly TRBD1 (6 bases). This CDR3 has 13 amino acids. The germline CDR1 and CDR2 sequences are SGHNT and YYREEE (reference sequence). V was shortened by 4 bases and J by 7 bases, with 14 bases between the two germline ends.

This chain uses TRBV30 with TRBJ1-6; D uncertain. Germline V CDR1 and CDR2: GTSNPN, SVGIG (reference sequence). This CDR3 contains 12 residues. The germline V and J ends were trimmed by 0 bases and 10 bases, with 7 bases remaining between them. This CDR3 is CAWSVISSPLHF. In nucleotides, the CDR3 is TGTGCCTGGAGTGTAATCTCGTCACCCCTCCACTTT.

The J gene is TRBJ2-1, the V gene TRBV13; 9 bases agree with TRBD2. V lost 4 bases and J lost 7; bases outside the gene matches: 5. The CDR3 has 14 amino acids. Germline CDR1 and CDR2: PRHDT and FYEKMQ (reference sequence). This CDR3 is CASSSQREENEQFF. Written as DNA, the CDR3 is TGTGCCAGCAGCTCCCAGCGGGAGGAAAATGAGCAGTTCTTC.

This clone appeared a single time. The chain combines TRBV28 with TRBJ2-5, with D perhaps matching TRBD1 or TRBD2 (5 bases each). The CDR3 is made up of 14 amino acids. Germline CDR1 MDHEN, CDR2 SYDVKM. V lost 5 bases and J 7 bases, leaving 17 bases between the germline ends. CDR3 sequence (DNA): TGTGCCAGCAGTGACGGGACGCGACCGGGGACCCAGTACTTC. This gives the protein CASSDGTRPGTQYF.

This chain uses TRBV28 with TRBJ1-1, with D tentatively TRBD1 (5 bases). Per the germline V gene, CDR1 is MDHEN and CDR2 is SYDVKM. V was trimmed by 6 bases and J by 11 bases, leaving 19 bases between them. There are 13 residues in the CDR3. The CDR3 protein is CASRNVLGVDAFF. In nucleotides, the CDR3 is TGTGCCAGCAGGAATGTACTAGGGGTTGACGCTTTCTTT.

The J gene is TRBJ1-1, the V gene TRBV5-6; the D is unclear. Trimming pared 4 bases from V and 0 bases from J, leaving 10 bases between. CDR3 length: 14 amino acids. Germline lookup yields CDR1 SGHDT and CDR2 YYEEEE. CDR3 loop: CASSRRRMNTEAFF. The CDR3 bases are TGTGCCAGCAGCCGGAGACGGATGAACACTGAAGCTTTCTTT.

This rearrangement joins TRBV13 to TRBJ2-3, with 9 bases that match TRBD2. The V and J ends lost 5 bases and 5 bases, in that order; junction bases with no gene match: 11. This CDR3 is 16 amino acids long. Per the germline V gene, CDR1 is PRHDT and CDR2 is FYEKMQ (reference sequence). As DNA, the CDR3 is TGTGCCAGCAGCCTACAACCGGGACTAGCTGGAGATACGCAGTATTTT. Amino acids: CASSLQPGLAGDTQYF.

CDR3 in DNA: TGTGCCAGCAGTTTCACAGGTCGGATCGCAAACGAGCAGTACTTC. Its protein product is CASSFTGRIANEQYF. The chain uses TRBV7-2 and TRBJ2-7, with D possibly being TRBD1 (5 bases). V was shortened by 6 bases and J by 5 bases, with 20 bases between the two germline ends. The CDR3 length is 15 residues. Germline V gene lookup returns CDR1 SGHTA and CDR2 FQGNSA.

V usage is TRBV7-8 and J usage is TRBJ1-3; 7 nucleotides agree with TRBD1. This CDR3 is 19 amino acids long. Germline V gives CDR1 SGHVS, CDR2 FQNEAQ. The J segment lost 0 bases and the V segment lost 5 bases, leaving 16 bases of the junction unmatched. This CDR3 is CASSNDRAPPSFSGNTIYF. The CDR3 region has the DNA TGTGCCAGCAGCAACGACAGGGCTCCCCCTTCTTTCTCTGGAAACACCATATATTTT. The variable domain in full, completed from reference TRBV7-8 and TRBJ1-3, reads GAGVSQSPRYKVAKRGQDVALRCDPISGHVSLFWYQQALGQGPEFLTYFQNEAQLDKSGLPSDRFFAERPEGSVSTLKIQRTQQEDSAVYLCASSNDRAPPSFSGNTIYFGEGSWLTVV.

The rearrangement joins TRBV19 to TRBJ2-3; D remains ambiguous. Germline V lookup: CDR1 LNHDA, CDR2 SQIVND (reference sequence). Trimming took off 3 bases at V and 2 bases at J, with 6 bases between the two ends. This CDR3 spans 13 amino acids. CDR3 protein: CASSMLTTDTQYF. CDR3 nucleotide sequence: TGTGCCAGTAGTATGCTGACCACAGATACGCAGTATTTT.

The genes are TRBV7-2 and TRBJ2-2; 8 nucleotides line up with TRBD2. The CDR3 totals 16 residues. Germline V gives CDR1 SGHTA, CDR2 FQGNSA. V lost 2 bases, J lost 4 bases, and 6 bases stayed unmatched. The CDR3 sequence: CASSLLGTSLTGELFF. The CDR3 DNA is TGTGCCAGCAGCTTACTCGGGACTAGTCTCACCGGGGAGCTGTTTTTT.

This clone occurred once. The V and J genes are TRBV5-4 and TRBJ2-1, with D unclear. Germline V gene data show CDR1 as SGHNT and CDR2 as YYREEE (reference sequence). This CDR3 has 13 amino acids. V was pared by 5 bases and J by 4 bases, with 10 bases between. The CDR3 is CASSPPPYNEQFF. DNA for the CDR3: TGTGCCAGCAGTCCCCCCCCATACAATGAGCAGTTCTTC.

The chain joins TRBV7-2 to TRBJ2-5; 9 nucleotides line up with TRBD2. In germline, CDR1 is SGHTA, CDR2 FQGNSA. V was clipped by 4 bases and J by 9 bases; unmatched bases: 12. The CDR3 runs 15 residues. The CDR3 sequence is CASSSLAGAGAAQYF. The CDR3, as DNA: TGTGCCAGCAGCTCCTTAGCGGGGGCAGGAGCGGCCCAGTACTTC.

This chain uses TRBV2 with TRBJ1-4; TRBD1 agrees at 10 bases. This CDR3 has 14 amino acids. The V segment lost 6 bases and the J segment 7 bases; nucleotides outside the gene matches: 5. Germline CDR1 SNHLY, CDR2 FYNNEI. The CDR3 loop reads CASSRQGAGEKLFF. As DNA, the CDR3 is TGTGCCAGCAGCCGACAGGGGGCTGGTGAAAAACTGTTTTTT.

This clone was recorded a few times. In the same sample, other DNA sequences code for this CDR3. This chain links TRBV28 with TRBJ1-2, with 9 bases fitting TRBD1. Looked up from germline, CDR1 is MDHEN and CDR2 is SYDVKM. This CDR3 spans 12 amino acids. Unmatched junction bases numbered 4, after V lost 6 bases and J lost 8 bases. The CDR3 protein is CASSDRGRGYTF. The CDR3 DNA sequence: TGTGCCAGCAGCGACAGGGGGAGAGGCTACACCTTC.

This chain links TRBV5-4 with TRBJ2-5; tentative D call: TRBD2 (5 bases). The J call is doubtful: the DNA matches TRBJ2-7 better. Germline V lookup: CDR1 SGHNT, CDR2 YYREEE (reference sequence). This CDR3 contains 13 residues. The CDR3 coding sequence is TGTGCCAGCAGCGAGTCGGGGTCCTACGAGCAGTACTTC. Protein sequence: CASSESGSYEQYF.

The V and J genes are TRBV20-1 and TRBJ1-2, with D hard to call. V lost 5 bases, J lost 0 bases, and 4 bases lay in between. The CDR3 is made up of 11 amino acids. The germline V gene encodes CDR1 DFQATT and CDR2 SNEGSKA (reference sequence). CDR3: CSAGANYGYTF. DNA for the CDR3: TGCAGTGCTGGTGCTAACTATGGCTACACCTTC.

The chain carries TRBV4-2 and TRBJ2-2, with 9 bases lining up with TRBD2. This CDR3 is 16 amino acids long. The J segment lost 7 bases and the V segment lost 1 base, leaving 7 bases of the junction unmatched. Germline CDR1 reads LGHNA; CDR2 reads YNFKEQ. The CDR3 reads CASSQVEREVVGELFF. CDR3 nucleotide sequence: TGTGCCAGCAGCCAAGTGGAGCGGGAGGTGGTCGGGGAGCTGTTTTTT.